A single sample is the source of the 28 T cell receptor beta chains below, sequenced in a study of Ad26.COV2.S vaccination and SARS-CoV-2 variants. Treatment specified: some 20 received Ad26.COV2.S at low or high dose, single or two shots; about five received placebo; per-sample allocation not given. Sampling occurred on day 63 after the first vaccine or placebo injection. Clones were sequenced by immunoSEQ multiplex PCR, and TCRdb holds only the in-frame ones, with some missing. In the table there are a few hundred thousand clones, around nine tenths of which are singletons. Sequenced here: peripheral blood, sampled in a trial of Ad26.COV2.S vaccine versus placebo. The receptors originated from a person between 18 and 60 years old who received the Ad26.COV2.S COVID-19 vaccine or a placebo.

This chain joins TRBV27 and TRBJ1-2; 10 positions agree with TRBD1. There are 15 residues in the CDR3. J gave up 8 bases and V 4 bases, and 10 bases lay outside the gene matches. In germline, CDR1 is MNHEY, CDR2 SMNVEV (reference sequence). Here the CDR3 reads CASSSDRGPFEGYTF. CDR3 bases: TGTGCCAGCAGTTCCGACAGGGGGCCCTTTGAAGGCTACACCTTC.

Turning to this clone: The sample has other DNA sequences that encode this CDR3 too. J is TRBJ1-2 and V is TRBV14; no clear D. V shed 0 bases and J shed 4 bases, with 6 bases lying between them. Germline CDR1 and CDR2: SGHDN and FVKESK. The length of the CDR3 is 13 residues. This CDR3 is CASSQDRGYGYTF. The CDR3, as DNA: TGTGCCAGCAGCCAAGACAGAGGCTATGGCTACACCTTC. The complete variable domain, with remaining parts taken from reference TRBV14 and TRBJ1-2, reads EAGVTQFPSHSVIEKGQTVTLRCDPISGHDNLYWYRRVMGKEIKFLLHFVKESKQDESGMPNNRFLAERTGGTYSTLKVQPAELEDSGVYFCASSQDRGYGYTFGSGTRLTVV.

The chain recombines TRBV18 with TRBJ2-1; 11 bases agree with TRBD2. This CDR3 is 15 amino acids long. With 4 bases clipped from V and 5 bases from J, the junction kept 4 bases outside the gene matches. Per the germline V gene, CDR1 is KGHSH and CDR2 is LQKENI. CDR3 loop: CASSLLAGGNNEQFF. Here the CDR3 DNA reads TGTGCCAGCTCACTATTAGCGGGAGGGAACAATGAGCAGTTCTTC.

The chain carries TRBV19 and TRBJ2-5, with D unresolved. The V end was cut by 3 bases, the J end by 4 bases, with 3 bases between. There are 11 residues in the CDR3. Germline CDR1 and CDR2: LNHDA and SQIVND (reference sequence). CDR3 DNA sequence: TGTGCCAGTAGTATCTCAGAGACCCAGTACTTC. Protein product: CASSISETQYF.

The rearrangement links TRBV5-1 to TRBJ2-4; 8 nucleotides line up with TRBD2. Germline-derived CDR1 and CDR2 are SGHRS and YFSETQ. Unmatched junction bases numbered 3, after V lost 4 bases and J lost 3 bases. The CDR3 runs to 14 residues. The CDR3 nucleotides read TGCGCCAGCAGCCTCCTAGCGGGCAAAAACATTCAGTACTTC. Its protein is CASSLLAGKNIQYF.

The chain carries TRBV6-5 and TRBJ2-1, with no clear D. V was clipped by 6 bases and J by 6 bases, with 12 bases between them. The CDR3 covers 13 residues. Germline V gives CDR1 MNHEY, CDR2 SVGAGI. The CDR3 DNA sequence: TGTGCCAGCAGATCCCTCGCCATCAATGAGCAGTTCTTC. The encoded protein is CASRSLAINEQFF.

The J gene is TRBJ1-6, the V gene TRBV19; TRBD1 aligns across 8 bases. This CDR3 contains 16 residues. The J segment lost 11 bases and the V segment lost 6 bases, leaving 15 bases of the junction unmatched. CDR1 LNHDA and CDR2 SQIVND come from the germline V gene (reference sequence). The DNA for the CDR3 is TGTGCCAGTAGCAACGGACAGGGTTTGTTCCATCCACCCCTCCACTTT. This codes for CASSNGQGLFHPPLHF.

V usage is TRBV5-4 and J usage is TRBJ2-5, with 10 positions matching TRBD2. CDR3 size: 16 residues. The germline gives CDR1 SGHNT, CDR2 YYREEE (reference sequence). Trimming removed 0 bases from V and 5 bases from J; junction bases left unmatched: 7. The CDR3 region has the DNA TGTGCCAGCAGCTTGGGAGCGGGAGGGCCGGGGGAGACCCAGTACTTC. Its translation is CASSLGAGGPGETQYF.

This clone has just one count. This chain joins TRBV6-7 and TRBJ2-1; 14 bases fit TRBD2. TRBV6-7 is an ORF; its function is uncertain. J lost 5 bases, V lost 5 bases, and 8 bases had no gene match. The CDR3 runs to 17 residues. As DNA, the CDR3 is TGTGCCAGCAGTCGATCGGGACTAGCGGGGGATAACAATGAGCAGTTCTTC. It specifies CASSRSGLAGDNNEQFF.

The rearrangement uses TRBV19 and TRBJ1-6; 9 nucleotides line up with TRBD1. From germline, CDR1 is LNHDA and CDR2 SQIVND (reference sequence). V lost 3 bases and J lost 14; bases outside the gene matches: 11. CDR3 size: 15 residues. CDR3 DNA: TGTGCCAGTAGTATCAGCAGGACAGGGGAGTCTTCCCTCCACTTT. Protein: CASSISRTGESSLHF.

This chain links TRBV28 with TRBJ2-2, with D possibly being TRBD1 or TRBD2 (7 bases each). V was cut by 9 bases and J by 0 bases, with 14 bases left in between. The CDR3 spans 15 residues. Germline-derived CDR1 and CDR2 are MDHEN and SYDVKM. The CDR3 region is CASGTTGANTGELFF. The CDR3 DNA reads as TGTGCCAGTGGGACTACAGGGGCGAACACCGGGGAGCTGTTTTTT.

The chain combines TRBV6-4 with TRBJ2-3; possible D gene TRBD1, 6 bases. V lost 2 bases and J 3 bases, leaving 12 bases between the germline ends. Germline CDR1 and CDR2: MRHNA and SNTAGT. The CDR3 sequence is 15 residues long. For the CDR3, the DNA is TGTGCCAGCAGTGACACAGGGTTGGAGACAGATACGCAGTATTTT. Amino acids: CASSDTGLETDTQYF.

There are many counts of this clone. The V gene is TRBV30, the J gene TRBJ1-2; weak D call: TRBD1 (5 bases). This CDR3 spans 17 amino acids. Germline CDR1 and CDR2: GTSNPN and SVGIG (reference sequence). V lost 2 bases and J lost 0, with 19 bases in between. The chain's CDR3 is CAWSIGPWGPTNYGYTF. The CDR3 DNA sequence: TGTGCCTGGAGTATCGGTCCCTGGGGACCCACTAACTATGGCTACACCTTC. Combining the CDR3 with reference TRBV30 and TRBJ1-2 gives the whole variable domain SQTIHQWPATLVQPVGSPLSLECTVEGTSNPNLYWYRQAAGRGLQLLFYSVGIGQISSEVPQNLSASRPQDRQFILSSKKLLLSDSGFYLCAWSIGPWGPTNYGYTFGSGTRLTVV.

V usage is TRBV5-6 and J usage is TRBJ2-2, with 10 bases lining up with TRBD2. This CDR3 is 16 amino acids long. Germline CDR1 and CDR2: SGHDT and YYEEEE. V shed 3 bases and J 5 bases; nucleotides not matched to a gene: 7. CDR3 DNA sequence: TGTGCCAGCAGCTCCAGGACTAGCGGCCGGACCGGGGAGCTGTTTTTT. Protein: CASSSRTSGRTGELFF.

The V and J genes are TRBV6-1 and TRBJ2-4; tentatively, D is TRBD1 (6 bases). In germline, CDR1 is MNHNS, CDR2 SASEGT. This CDR3 contains 14 residues. V dropped 3 bases and J dropped 3 bases, with 9 bases sitting between them. Here the CDR3 DNA reads TGTGCCAGCAGTGACACAGGGCACAAAAACATTCAGTACTTC. Protein: CASSDTGHKNIQYF.

The genes are TRBV5-1 and TRBJ2-3; maybe TRBD2 (5 bases). Between the trimmed V and J ends, which lost 4 bases and 3 bases, there was a span of 15 bases. Germline CDR1 is SGHRS and CDR2 is YFSETQ. The CDR3 loop spans 15 amino acids. The CDR3 DNA reads TGCGCCAGCAGCGCTGACGGACTCAGGACAGATACGCAGTATTTT. It encodes CASSADGLRTDTQYF.

The gene calls are TRBV7-9 and TRBJ2-2, with D maybe TRBD2 (6 bases). The germline V gene encodes CDR1 SEHNR and CDR2 FQNEAQ (reference sequence). The CDR3 contains 13 residues. V gave up 6 bases and J gave up 6 bases, with 11 bases separating them. CDR3 residues: CASSTQRAGELFF. The DNA of the CDR3 is TGTGCCAGCAGTACCCAGCGGGCCGGGGAGCTGTTTTTT. Drawing the rest from reference TRBV7-9 and TRBJ2-2, the complete variable domain is DTGVSQNPRHKITKRGQNVTFRCDPISEHNRLYWYRQTLGQGPEFLTYFQNEAQLEKSRLLSDRFSAERPKGSFSTLEIQRTEQGDSAMYLCASSTQRAGELFFGEGSRLTVL.

V gene TRBV6-5 combines with J gene TRBJ1-6; 7 positions match TRBD1. V trimming: 2 bases; J trimming: 6 bases; junction bases outside the gene matches: 7. This CDR3 is 16 amino acids long. Germline CDR1 reads MNHEY; CDR2 reads SVGAGI. The CDR3 coding sequence is TGTGCCAGCAGTTACCGGATACAGGGGAGTAATTCACCCCTCCACTTT. This translates into CASSYRIQGSNSPLHF.

The gene calls are TRBV28 and TRBJ2-7; the match to TRBD2 covers 9 bases. J was trimmed by 5 bases and V by 4 bases; bases with no gene match: 0. Looked up from germline, CDR1 is MDHEN and CDR2 is SYDVKM. The CDR3 runs 12 residues. The CDR3 region has the DNA TGTGCCAGCAGTTCTAGCGGGAACGAGCAGTACTTC. It yields the protein CASSSSGNEQYF.

The chain uses TRBV27 and TRBJ2-7; TRBD1 aligns across 10 bases. Germline V lookup: CDR1 MNHEY, CDR2 SMNVEV (reference sequence). This CDR3 spans 14 amino acids. V gave up 3 bases and J gave up 4 bases; unmatched junction bases: 3. The CDR3 DNA reads TGTGCCAGCAGTTTGAGGACAGGGGGATACGAGCAGTACTTC. It is translated as CASSLRTGGYEQYF.

The rearrangement links TRBV5-4 to TRBJ2-5; no reliable D call. V lost 2 bases and J lost 2, with 10 bases in between. CDR3 length: 14 amino acids. Germline assignment: CDR1 SGHNT and CDR2 YYREEE (reference sequence). CDR3: CASSFQSAQETQYF. The CDR3 bases are TGTGCCAGCAGCTTTCAAAGCGCGCAAGAGACCCAGTACTTC.

This chain connects TRBV7-2 to TRBJ2-5; possibly TRBD1 for D (5 bases). V was clipped by 1 base and J by 0 bases, with 9 bases between them. Looked up from germline, CDR1 is SGHTA and CDR2 is FQGNSA. The CDR3 totals 15 residues. CDR3 nucleotides: TGTGCCAGCAGCTTAGTATCAGGGAACCAAGAGACCCAGTACTTC. Protein sequence: CASSLVSGNQETQYF.

The V call is TRBV5-1, the J call TRBJ1-1, with D perhaps TRBD1 (6 bases). Trimming pared 4 bases from V and 3 bases from J, leaving 13 bases between. The CDR3 contains 14 residues. Germline lookup yields CDR1 SGHRS and CDR2 YFSETQ. CDR3 amino acids: CASSTQTGDTEAFF. The CDR3 DNA is TGCGCCAGCAGCACCCAGACAGGCGACACTGAAGCTTTCTTT.

V and J are TRBV3-1 (or the pseudogene TRBV3-2) and TRBJ2-3; D is perhaps TRBD2 (5 bases). Germline V gene data show CDR1 as LGHDT and CDR2 as YNNKEL (reference sequence). The CDR3 extends over 16 amino acids. Trimming took 3 bases from V and 4 from J, leaving 17 bases between them. The CDR3 spells CASSHGLRTKPDTQYF. Here the CDR3 DNA reads TGTGCCAGCAGCCACGGACTGCGAACTAAGCCAGATACGCAGTATTTT.

The rearrangement uses TRBV28 and TRBJ1-2; possibly TRBD1 for D (5 bases). This CDR3 contains 15 residues. Germline V lookup: CDR1 MDHEN, CDR2 SYDVKM. Trimming removed 4 bases from V and 8 bases from J, with 20 bases in between. CDR3 loop: CASSSSGTAAGGYTF. The CDR3, as DNA: TGTGCCAGCAGTTCATCCGGGACCGCGGCCGGAGGCTACACCTTC.

The chain links TRBV9 to TRBJ2-1; 8 bases agree with TRBD2. Trimming removed 4 bases from V and 8 bases from J; junction bases left unmatched: 11. Per the germline V gene, CDR1 is SGDLS and CDR2 is YYNGEE. The CDR3 loop spans 15 amino acids. The CDR3 reads CASSPREGGRHEQFF. In DNA form, the CDR3 reads TGTGCCAGCAGCCCCCGGGAGGGAGGCCGGCATGAGCAGTTCTTC.

This chain links TRBV6-1 with TRBJ1-1; 9 nucleotides align to TRBD1. From germline, CDR1 is MNHNS and CDR2 SASEGT. The V and J ends lost 2 bases and 3 bases, in that order; junction bases with no gene match: 4. The CDR3 is made up of 15 amino acids. Written as DNA, the CDR3 is TGTGCCAGCAGTGAAATACAGGGGGCCGACACTGAAGCTTTCTTT. It specifies CASSEIQGADTEAFF.

This chain connects TRBV28 to TRBJ1-5, with unresolved D. Germline V gene lookup returns CDR1 MDHEN and CDR2 SYDVKM. Trimming left V 5 bases short and J 4 bases short, with 9 bases between. The CDR3 consists of 13 residues. CDR3 amino acids: CASSRRRNQPQHF. The CDR3 nucleotides read TGTGCCAGCAGTCGACGGAGAAATCAGCCCCAGCATTTT. The full variable domain, with the rest looked up from reference TRBV28 and TRBJ1-5, is DVKVTQSSRYLVKRTGEKVFLECVQDMDHENMFWYRQDPGLGLRLIYFSYDVKMKEKGDIPEGYSVSREKKERFSLILESASTNQTSMYLCASSRRRNQPQHFGDGTRLSIL.